Each of the 20 T cell receptor beta chains below was sequenced from the same sample in a study of beta chain features in type 1 diabetes. The authors reverse transcribed all of the isolated RNA, so sequencing captured expressed TCRB transcripts. Using immunoSEQ multiplex PCR, the repertoire was profiled, and TCRdb retains in-frame clones only, with some absent. Among 680,000 or so clones listed, 15% to 18% were seen once. Input material: naive CD4+ T cells from blood. The receptor source for this set is a young man in good health.

The table lists this clone with a few counts. The CDR3 DNA is TGTGCCAGCAGTTTCAGGGGGCTGGAGACCCAGTACTTC. Translated, it gives CASSFRGLETQYF. The chain uses TRBV27 and TRBJ2-5, with TRBD1 matching 8 bases. Trimming removed 3 bases from V and 5 bases from J; junction bases left unmatched: 2. The CDR3 extends over 13 amino acids. CDR1 and CDR2 from the germline V gene are MNHEY and SMNVEV (reference sequence).

This clone was seen repeatedly, ten times or more. The chain has TRBV10-3 and TRBJ2-3; D not resolved. Germline CDR1 reads ENHRY; CDR2 reads SYGVKD. V gave up 8 bases and J gave up 1 base, with 10 bases separating them. The CDR3 runs to 13 residues. The CDR3 nucleotides read TGTGCCATCCTGAAGGGTGGCACAGATACGCAGTATTTT. Its protein is CAILKGGTDTQYF.

A single count supports this clone. V usage is TRBV27 and J usage is TRBJ1-1; D ambiguous. The CDR3 is made up of 13 amino acids. Trimming pared 4 bases from V and 2 bases from J, leaving 8 bases between. In germline, CDR1 is MNHEY, CDR2 SMNVEV (reference sequence). CDR3 sequence (DNA): TGTGCCAGCAGTTCCCGCGTCAACACTGAAGCTTTCTTT. Its protein product is CASSSRVNTEAFF.

This chain joins TRBV4-1 and TRBJ1-2, with TRBD1 as a possible D gene (5 bases). V lost 4 bases and J 2 bases, leaving 20 bases between the germline ends. CDR1 and CDR2 from the germline V gene are MGHRA and YSYEKL. The CDR3 consists of 17 residues. The CDR3 sequence: CASSPGPPRGPNYGYTF. The DNA for the CDR3 is TGCGCCAGCAGCCCCGGGCCTCCTAGGGGACCCAACTATGGCTACACCTTC.

This clone was counted a few times. This chain uses TRBV9 with TRBJ2-2, with TRBD1 matching 7 bases. The germline V gene encodes CDR1 SGDLS and CDR2 YYNGEE. The J segment lost 4 bases and the V segment lost 2 bases, leaving 14 bases of the junction unmatched. The length of the CDR3 is 18 residues. CDR3 amino acids: CASSVTDSRDSRTGELFF. CDR3 sequence (DNA): TGTGCCAGCAGCGTCACAGATAGCCGGGACAGTCGCACCGGGGAGCTGTTTTTT.

The V and J genes are TRBV6-6 and TRBJ1-3; D is uncertain. Germline CDR1 reads MNHNY; CDR2 reads SVGAGI (reference sequence). V dropped 7 bases and J dropped 4 bases, with 20 bases sitting between them. The CDR3 is 16 amino acids. CDR3 amino acids: CASTQGRGTAGNTIYF. CDR3 bases: TGTGCCAGCACCCAAGGGCGGGGAACGGCCGGAAACACCATATATTTT.

The rearrangement links TRBV4-3 to TRBJ2-5; 9 bases match TRBD2. The V gene's germline CDR1 is LGHNA and CDR2 YSLEER. V was pared by 0 bases and J by 5 bases, with 16 bases of the junction left unmatched. This CDR3 is built from 19 residues. The CDR3 DNA follows: TGCGCCAGCAGCCAAGATTTTGGGGCGGGGGGGCTGAGGATCGAGACCCAGTACTTC. Its translation is CASSQDFGAGGLRIETQYF.

The chain employs TRBV5-1 and TRBJ2-7; 7 positions match TRBD1. The CDR3 extends over 12 amino acids. Looked up from germline, CDR1 is SGHRS and CDR2 is YFSETQ. J gave up 4 bases and V 8 bases, and 6 bases lay outside the gene matches. The CDR3 sequence is CASTLQGYEQYF. In DNA form, the CDR3 reads TGCGCCAGTACCTTACAGGGGTACGAGCAGTACTTC.

The CDR3 loop reads CASSHPLIAGGPWNEQFF. DNA for the CDR3: TGCGCCAGCAGTCACCCTTTAATAGCGGGGGGGCCCTGGAATGAGCAGTTCTTC. The chain joins TRBV23-1 to TRBJ2-1; TRBD2 agrees at 11 bases. TRBV23-1 counts as an open reading frame of uncertain function. The CDR3 length is 18 residues. V lost 3 bases, J lost 7 bases, and 14 bases stayed unmatched.

The chain joins TRBV2 to TRBJ2-1; D is unresolved. With 5 bases removed from V and 10 bases from J, the gap between germline ends came to 21 bases. CDR1 and CDR2 (germline): SNHLY, FYNNEI. The CDR3 runs to 15 residues. In DNA, the CDR3 is TGTGCCAGCAGTTTGGCGTCCCGGCAGTTGCCGGAGCAGTTCTTC. Translation: CASSLASRQLPEQFF.

The chain links TRBV5-4 to TRBJ2-5; no clear D gene. The germline CDR1 and CDR2 sequences are SGHNT and YYREEE (reference sequence). Trimming pared 1 base from V and 3 bases from J, leaving 7 bases between. This CDR3 spans 13 amino acids. As DNA, the CDR3 is TGTGCCAGCAGCTTGATTGTGGAAGAGACCCAGTACTTC. Amino acids: CASSLIVEETQYF.

This chain links TRBV5-1 with TRBJ2-4, with a possible D match to TRBD2 (5 bases). CDR3 length: 15 amino acids. Trimming took off 0 bases at V and 2 bases at J, with 9 bases between the two ends. Germline V gene data show CDR1 as SGHRS and CDR2 as YFSETQ. CDR3 coding DNA: TGCGCCAGCAGCTTGGCCCGGGGAACCAAAAACATTCAGTACTTC. Protein sequence: CASSLARGTKNIQYF.

The chain is built from TRBV19 and TRBJ2-6; D assignment may be TRBD1 or TRBD2 (5 bases each). Germline CDR1 reads LNHDA; CDR2 reads SQIVND (reference sequence). V was pared by 4 bases and J by 5 bases, with 15 bases between. The CDR3 covers 16 residues. CDR3 sequence: CASSTGRGMRANVLTF. The CDR3 region has the DNA TGTGCCAGTAGTACGGGACGCGGCATGAGGGCCAACGTCCTGACTTTC. The complete variable domain, with remaining parts taken from reference TRBV19 and TRBJ2-6, reads DGGITQSPKYLFRKEGQNVTLSCEQNLNHDAMYWYRQDPGQGLRLIYYSQIVNDFQKGDIAEGYSVSREKKESFPLTVTSAQKNPTAFYLCASSTGRGMRANVLTFGAGSRLTVL.

This sequence joins TRBV5-4 and TRBJ2-2; no firm D call. Trimming removed 4 bases at V and 2 bases at J, with 15 bases between. The CDR3 is 16 residues long. Germline CDR1 and CDR2: SGHNT and YYREEE (reference sequence). In nucleotides, the CDR3 is TGTGCCAGCAGCCCGCAGGCGGACCGTAACACCGGGGAGCTGTTTTTT. Translated, it gives CASSPQADRNTGELFF.

Only a few counts were recorded for this clone. V and J are TRBV5-1 and TRBJ2-1, with a possible D match to TRBD1 (6 bases). Trimming cost V 0 bases and J 15 bases, with 19 bases left between them. CDR1 is SGHRS, CDR2 YFSETQ, per germline. This CDR3 region has 14 residues. CDR3 residues: CASSLVSGQPLGFF. CDR3 DNA: TGCGCCAGCAGCTTGGTATCCGGACAGCCGCTGGGGTTCTTC.

The chain links TRBV9 to TRBJ2-2; unclear D gene. V was trimmed by 0 bases and J by 5 bases, leaving 14 bases between them. The CDR3 is made up of 16 amino acids. From germline, CDR1 is SGDLS and CDR2 YYNGEE. CDR3 sequence reads: CASSVGVLVKTGELFF. DNA for the CDR3: TGTGCCAGCAGCGTAGGAGTTCTGGTGAAGACCGGGGAGCTGTTTTTT.

The gene calls are TRBV29-1 and TRBJ2-5; possible D gene TRBD1, 5 bases. The CDR3 is 14 amino acids. Looked up from germline, CDR1 is SQVTM and CDR2 is ANQGSEA. With 0 bases removed from V and 4 bases from J, the gap between germline ends came to 12 bases. CDR3: CSVEDRKGRETQYF. In nucleotides, the CDR3 is TGCAGCGTTGAAGATCGGAAGGGGCGAGAGACCCAGTACTTC.

The V gene is TRBV4-1, the J gene TRBJ1-2; TRBD1 is a possible D gene (6 bases). CDR1 MGHRA and CDR2 YSYEKL come from the germline V gene. Trimming shortened V by 0 bases and J by 7 bases, and 18 bases separated the two germline ends. The CDR3 totals 16 residues. The CDR3 is CASSQDPGQGRGGYTF. In DNA form, the CDR3 reads TGCGCCAGCAGCCAAGATCCGGGACAAGGGCGAGGTGGCTACACCTTC.

CDR3 in amino acids: CASRDGSRTYTDTQYF. The CDR3 nucleotides are TGTGCCAGCAGGGATGGCTCTAGAACATACACAGATACGCAGTATTTT. V is TRBV5-4 and J is TRBJ2-3, with D unresolved. The V end lost 5 bases, the J end lost 2 bases, and 18 bases lay between the germline ends. Germline loops: CDR1 SGHNT, CDR2 YYREEE (reference sequence). The length of the CDR3 is 16 residues.

This clone was counted only a few times. This chain links TRBV7-8 with TRBJ2-7; no definite D call. Germline V CDR1 and CDR2: SGHVS, FQNEAQ. Trimming removed 2 bases from V and 5 bases from J, with 4 bases in between. The CDR3 has 11 residues. CDR3 sequence reads: CASSLKNEQYF. DNA for the CDR3: TGTGCCAGCAGCTTAAAGAACGAGCAGTACTTC. Filled out from reference TRBV7-8 and TRBJ2-7, the complete variable domain reads GAGVSQSPRYKVAKRGQDVALRCDPISGHVSLFWYQQALGQGPEFLTYFQNEAQLDKSGLPSDRFFAERPEGSVSTLKIQRTQQEDSAVYLCASSLKNEQYFGPGTRLTVT.